This TCR beta chain was recorded in a study of blood T cell repertoires in COVID-19. Whole-study context: T cells, B-cell-depleted T cells, or PBMCs supplied cDNA or gDNA.

Trimming pared 6 bases from V and 0 bases from J, leaving 10 bases between. This CDR3 spans 14 amino acids. Germline V gene data show CDR1 as SNHLY and CDR2 as FYNNEI. The method was immunoSEQ multiplex PCR; TCRdb's version includes in-frame clones alone and lacks a portion of them. This table has about 57,000 clones, 82% appearing once. The receptor comes from an older woman with acute or convalescent COVID-19. Sequencing was performed on peripheral blood. The genes are TRBV2 and TRBJ2-3; possibly TRBD1 for D (6 bases). CDR3 sequence reads: CASRLGASTDTQYF. CDR3 nucleotides: TGTGCCAGCAGGTTGGGGGCTAGCACAGATACGCAGTATTTT.